This TCR beta chain originates from a study of long-term antiretroviral therapy in people with HIV. Details on this clone: Its target is unknown.

Regarding the study as a whole: When set beside controls, HIV repertoires had CDR3 length ranges that were narrower. Information pertaining to ART adherence, viral resistance or therapeutic modifications was not obtained. Possibly under older ART regimens, blood was drawn between the mid-2000s and the late 2010s. Clones that had undergone expansion before ART prevailed in the repertoire throughout all time points.

This CDR3 region has 14 residues. Trimming removed 4 bases at V and 3 bases at J, with 14 bases between. Germline V lookup: CDR1 SGHRS, CDR2 YFSETQ. Researchers ran immunoSEQ v3.0 at survey level. Generated by immunoSEQ multiplex PCR, the TCRdb table keeps only in-frame clones and is missing some. The sample lists about 29,000 clones, over 80% occurring once. The chain employs TRBV5-1 and TRBJ2-7, with D perhaps TRBD2 (6 bases). Sequenced material: unsorted PBMCs, taken 3.2 years before starting antiretroviral therapy. This clonotype was obtained from a man in his fifties with HIV. CDR3 region: CASSQILGGYEQYF. The CDR3 DNA reads TGCGCCAGCAGCCAGATCTTGGGGGGCTACGAGCAGTACTTC.